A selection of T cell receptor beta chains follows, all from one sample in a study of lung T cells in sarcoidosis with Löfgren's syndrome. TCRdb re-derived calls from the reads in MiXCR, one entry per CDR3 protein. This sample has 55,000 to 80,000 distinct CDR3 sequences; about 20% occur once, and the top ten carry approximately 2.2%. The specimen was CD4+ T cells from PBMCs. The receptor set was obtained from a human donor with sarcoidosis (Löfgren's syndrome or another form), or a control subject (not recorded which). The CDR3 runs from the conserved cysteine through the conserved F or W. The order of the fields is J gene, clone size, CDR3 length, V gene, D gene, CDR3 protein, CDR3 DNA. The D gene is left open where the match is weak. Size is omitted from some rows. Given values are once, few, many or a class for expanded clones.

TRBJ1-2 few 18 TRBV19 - CASSPYPRDGQANYGYTF TGTGCCAGTAGTCCTTACCCACGGGACGGCCAAGCTAACTATGGCTACACCTTC
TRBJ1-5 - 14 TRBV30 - CAWSRDSPNQPQHF TGTGCCTGGAGCCGAGACAGTCCTAATCAGCCCCAGCATTTT
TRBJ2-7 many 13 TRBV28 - CASSLGWGYEQYF TGTGCCAGCAGCCTTGGGTGGGGCTACGAGCAGTACTTC
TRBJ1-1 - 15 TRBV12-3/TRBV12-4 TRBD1 CASSHYRGSNTEAFF TGTGCCAGCAGTCATTACAGGGGATCGAACACTGAAGCTTTCTTT
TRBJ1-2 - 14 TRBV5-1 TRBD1 CASSPGTGRFFPTF TGCGCCAGCAGTCCCGGGACAGGTCGATTTTTCCCCACCTTC
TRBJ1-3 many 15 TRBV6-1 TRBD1 CASRTTGGAGNTIYF TGTGCCAGCAGGACAACAGGGGGCGCCGGAAACACCATATATTTT
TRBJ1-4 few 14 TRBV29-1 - CSVVFGERGEKLFF TGCAGCGTTGTTTTCGGCGAGAGGGGTGAAAAACTGTTTTTT
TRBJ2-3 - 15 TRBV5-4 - CASTKDLPSTDTQYF TGTGCCAGCACCAAAGACTTACCTAGCACAGATACGCAGTATTTT
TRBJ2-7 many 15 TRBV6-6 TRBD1 CASSYSGQGVGEQYF TGTGCCAGCAGTTACTCGGGACAGGGGGTAGGGGAGCAGTACTTC
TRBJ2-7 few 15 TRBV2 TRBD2 CASSGPQRGTYEQYF TGTGCCAGCAGTGGGCCCCAGCGGGGAACCTACGAGCAGTACTTC
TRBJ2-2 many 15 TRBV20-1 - CSARDGAQNTGELFF TGCAGTGCTAGAGATGGGGCACAAAACACCGGGGAGCTGTTTTTT
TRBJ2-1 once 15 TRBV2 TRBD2 CAGRRSGSSYNEQFF TGTGCCGGCAGGAGGAGCGGGAGCTCCTACAATGAGCAGTTCTTC
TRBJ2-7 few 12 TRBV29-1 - CSVVVTLREQYF TGCAGCGTTGTCGTGACACTACGCGAGCAGTACTTC
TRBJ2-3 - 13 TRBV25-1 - CASSEYQRDTQYF TGTGCCAGCAGTGAATACCAGAGGGATACGCAGTATTTT
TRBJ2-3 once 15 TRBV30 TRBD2 CAWSSGTSGTDTQYF TGTGCCTGGAGTAGCGGGACTAGCGGGACAGATACGCAGTATTTT
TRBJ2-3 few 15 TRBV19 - CASTDGRGYTDTQYF TGTGCCAGTACCGACGGCCGGGGTTACACAGATACGCAGTATTTT
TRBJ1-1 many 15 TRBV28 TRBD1 CASSIRQGSSTEAFF TGTGCCAGCAGTATCCGACAGGGGTCGAGCACTGAAGCTTTCTTT
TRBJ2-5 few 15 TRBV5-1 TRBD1 CASSFVGQVQETQYF TGCGCCAGCAGCTTTGTAGGACAGGTCCAAGAGACCCAGTACTTC
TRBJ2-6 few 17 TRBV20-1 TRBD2 CSARDLAAASGANVLTF TGCAGTGCTAGAGACCTAGCGGCGGCCTCTGGGGCCAACGTCCTGACTTTC
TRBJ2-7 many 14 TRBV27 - CASSPTGSSYEQYF TGTGCCAGCAGCCCTACCGGGAGCTCCTACGAGCAGTACTTC
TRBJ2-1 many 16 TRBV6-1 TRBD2 CASSEARTSGRAEQFF TGTGCCAGCAGTGAAGCCCGGACTAGCGGGAGGGCCGAGCAGTTCTTC
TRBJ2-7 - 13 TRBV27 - CASSFQGRTEQYF TGTGCCAGCAGTTTCCAAGGGAGGACAGAGCAGTACTTC
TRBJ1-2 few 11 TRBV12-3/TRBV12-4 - CASSLVHGYTF TGTGCCAGCAGTTTAGTTCATGGCTACACCTTC
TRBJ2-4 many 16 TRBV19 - CASSPRQEDPQNIQYF TGTGCCAGTAGTCCTAGACAGGAGGACCCTCAGAACATTCAGTACTTC
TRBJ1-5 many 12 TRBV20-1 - CSALDWGQPQHF TGCAGTGCATTGGACTGGGGTCAGCCCCAGCATTTT
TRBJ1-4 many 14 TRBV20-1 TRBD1 CSAQTRGRNEKLFF TGCAGCGCACAAACGAGGGGGCGAAATGAAAAACTGTTTTTT
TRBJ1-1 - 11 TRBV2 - CAASDDAEAFF TGTGCCGCGTCCGATGACGCTGAAGCTTTCTTT
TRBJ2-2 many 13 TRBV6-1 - CASRGGGTGELFF TGTGCCAGCAGGGGAGGGGGCACCGGGGAGCTGTTTTTT
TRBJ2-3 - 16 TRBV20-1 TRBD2 CSARGASGTSTDTQYF TGCAGTGCTAGAGGGGCCAGCGGGACTAGCACAGATACGCAGTATTTT
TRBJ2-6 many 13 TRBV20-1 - CSAPESGANVLTF TGCAGTGCGCCCGAATCAGGGGCCAACGTCCTGACTTTC